This TCR beta chain was profiled in a study of shared T cell receptors in the human thymus. Data came from immunoSEQ multiplex PCR; TCRdb stores just in-frame clones and leaves some out. The sample shows 550,000 to 800,000 clones, 80% to 90% of them seen only once. Germline values: CDR1 MNHNS, CDR2 SASEGT. This CDR3 region has 14 residues. The V and J ends lost 7 bases and 3 bases, in that order; junction bases with no gene match: 8. These data are also associated with another study on human thymus T cells. This second study notes: Among the donors, all were healthy Finnish infants having corrective surgery for congenital heart defects. The source of the thymus tissue was resections taken during corrective heart surgery. Unrelated individuals were reported by related research to share highly overlapping thymic repertoires.

The chain recombines TRBV6-1 with TRBJ2-7, with 8 bases identical to TRBD1. This TCR was recovered from a girl less than two years old with a congenital heart defect. Sequenced input: thymocytes. The CDR3 here is CASTSGGAGYEQYF. As DNA, the CDR3 is TGTGCCAGCACCTCAGGGGGCGCGGGCTACGAGCAGTACTTC.